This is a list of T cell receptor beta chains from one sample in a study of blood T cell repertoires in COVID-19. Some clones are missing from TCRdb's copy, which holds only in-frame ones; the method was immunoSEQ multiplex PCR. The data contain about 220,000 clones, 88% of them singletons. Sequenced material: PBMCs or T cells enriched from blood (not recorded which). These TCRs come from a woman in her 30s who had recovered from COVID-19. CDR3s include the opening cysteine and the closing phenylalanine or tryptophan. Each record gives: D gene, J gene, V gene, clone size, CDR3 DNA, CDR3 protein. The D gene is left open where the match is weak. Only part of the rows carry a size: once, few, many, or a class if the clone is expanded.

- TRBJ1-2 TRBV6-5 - TGTGCCAGCAGTAGAGGCGATCTCTATGGCTACACCTTC CASSRGDLYGYTF
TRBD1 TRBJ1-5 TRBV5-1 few TGCGCCAGCAGCTTGGCAGGGGGCGATCAGCCCCAGCATTTT CASSLAGGDQPQHF
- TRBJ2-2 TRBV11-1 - TGTGCCAGCAGCTTAGCCGTCACCGGGGAGCTGTTTTTT CASSLAVTGELFF
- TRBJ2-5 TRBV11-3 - TGTGCCAGCAGCTTAGATCTACGGGACTCTGATGGGGAGACCCAGTACTTC CASSLDLRDSDGETQYF
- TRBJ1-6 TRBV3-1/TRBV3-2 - TGTGCCAGCAGCCGAAAAAGGAGAAGGGGGATGGATTATAATTCACCCCTCCACTTT CASSRKRRRGMDYNSPLHF
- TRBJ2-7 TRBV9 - TGTGCCAGCAGCGTAGGGGAGGAAATTTCCTACGAGCAGTACTTC CASSVGEEISYEQYF
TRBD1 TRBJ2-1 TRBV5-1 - TGCGCCAGCAGCAATACCGGGACAGGAATCTACAATGAGCAGTTCTTC CASSNTGTGIYNEQFF
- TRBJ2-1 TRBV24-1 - TGTGCCACCAGTAGTCAGGGGAAGCAGTTCTTC CATSSQGKQFF
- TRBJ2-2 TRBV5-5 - TGTGCCAGCAGCCAAAGGGCAGGGGTTGGCACCGGGGAGCTGTTTTTT CASSQRAGVGTGELFF
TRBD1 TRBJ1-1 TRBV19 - TGTGCCAGTAGTCCAGGGACAGAAAAACCGAACACTGAAGCTTTCTTT CASSPGTEKPNTEAFF
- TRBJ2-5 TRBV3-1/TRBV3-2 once TGTGCCAGCAGCCAAATACGCGAGTACCAAGAGACCCAGTACTTC CASSQIREYQETQYF
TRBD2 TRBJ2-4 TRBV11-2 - TGTGCCAGCAGCTTCGCCGGGAGGAATCAGTACTTC CASSFAGRNQYF
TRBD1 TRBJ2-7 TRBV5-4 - TGTGCCAGCAGCCGGACAGGGTCCGGATACGAGCAGTACTTC CASSRTGSGYEQYF
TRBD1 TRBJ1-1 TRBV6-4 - TGTGCCAGCCGTATTACAGGGGCGAACACTGAAGCTTTCTTT CASRITGANTEAFF
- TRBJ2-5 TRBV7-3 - TGTGCCAGCAGCTTAAATCTAGGCAGGGCAGAGACCCAGTACTTC CASSLNLGRAETQYF
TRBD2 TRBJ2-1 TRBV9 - TGTGCCAGCAGCGTAAATAGGGAGGGTTCAGTCAATGAGCAGTTCTTC CASSVNREGSVNEQFF
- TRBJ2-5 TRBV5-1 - TGCGCCAGCAGCGGCCGCGGACGGGGGGGCCCAACAGGGGAACAAGAGACCCAGTACTTC CASSGRGRGGPTGEQETQYF
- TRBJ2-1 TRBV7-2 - TGTGCCAGCAGCTTTAGGCGCGTACCAGGTAACAGCTCCTACAATGAGCAGTTCTTC CASSFRRVPGNSSYNEQFF
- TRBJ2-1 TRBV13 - TGTGCCAGCAGCATAAGGACATTCGGTGTTTCATCTTACTCCTACAATGAGCAGTTCTTC CASSIRTFGVSSYSYNEQFF
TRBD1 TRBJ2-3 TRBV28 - TGTGCCAGCAGTAGGGCCAGGACAGGGGCGGATACGCAGTATTTT CASSRARTGADTQYF
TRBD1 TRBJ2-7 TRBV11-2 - TGTGCCAGCAGCTTACCAAGGGACAGGGGACTCTCCTACGAGCAGTACTTC CASSLPRDRGLSYEQYF
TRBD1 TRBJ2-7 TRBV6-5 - TGTGCCAGCAGTTACGGACAGGGGGCGGGTTCCTACGAGCAGTACTTC CASSYGQGAGSYEQYF
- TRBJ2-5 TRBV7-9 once TGTGCCAGCAGCCACACTAGGGTCCAAGAGACCCAGTACTTC CASSHTRVQETQYF
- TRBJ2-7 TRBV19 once TGTGCCAGTAGTATAAATGGGGCAGCCTACGAGCAGTACTTC CASSINGAAYEQYF
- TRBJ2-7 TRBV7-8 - TGTGCCAGCAGCCCCGACCGGACTCACTACGAGCAGTACTTC CASSPDRTHYEQYF
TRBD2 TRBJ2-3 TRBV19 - TGTGCCAGTAGTATAGAAAAGGCGGGGGGAGGGGATACGCAGTATTTT CASSIEKAGGGDTQYF
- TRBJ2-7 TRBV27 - TGTGCCAGCAGTAACAGGGATCGCGAGCAGTACTTC CASSNRDREQYF
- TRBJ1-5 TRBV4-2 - TGTGCCAGCAGCCTAGAAGGGGTGGCCAATCAGCCCCAGCATTTT CASSLEGVANQPQHF
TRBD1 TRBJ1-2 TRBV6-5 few TGTGCCAGCAATGGACCCGGACAGGGGTTTGGCTACACCTTC CASNGPGQGFGYTF
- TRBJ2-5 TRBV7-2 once TGTGCCAGCAGCATGACAGGAACCCAAGAGACCCAGTACTTC CASSMTGTQETQYF
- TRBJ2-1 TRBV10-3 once TGTGCCATCAGTGAGGGTGGGGGGGGCCCCACCTACAATGAGCAGTTCTTC CAISEGGGGPTYNEQFF
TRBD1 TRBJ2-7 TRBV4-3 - TGCGCCAGCAGCCAATCCGGACAGGGGGCCTACGAGCAGTACTTC CASSQSGQGAYEQYF
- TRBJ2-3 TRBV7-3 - TGTGCCAGCAGCTCCTCGGGGGACTCAGATACGCAGTATTTT CASSSSGDSDTQYF
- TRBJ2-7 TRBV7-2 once TGTGCCAGCAGCCACGCGGCCGAGTACGAGCAGTACTTC CASSHAAEYEQYF
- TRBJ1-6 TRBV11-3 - TGTGCCAGCAGCGCAGGTAGTTATTCACCCCTCCACTTT CASSAGSYSPLHF
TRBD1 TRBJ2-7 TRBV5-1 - TGCGCCAGTAGAACAGGGGGCAGGGAGTACTTC CASRTGGREYF
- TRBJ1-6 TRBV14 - TGTGCCAGCAGCCAAGCCCGAGAGAACTCACCCCTCCACTTT CASSQARENSPLHF
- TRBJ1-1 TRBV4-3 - TGCGCCAGCAGCCAACAGGGTTTGAGGACTGAAGCTTTCTTT CASSQQGLRTEAFF
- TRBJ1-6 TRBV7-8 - TGTGCCAGCAGCCCCCAGGGGCCGGGGAATTCACCCCTCCACTTT CASSPQGPGNSPLHF
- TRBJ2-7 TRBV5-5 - TGTGCCAGCAGCTTGGGGTCACACAACTACGAGCAGTACTTC CASSLGSHNYEQYF
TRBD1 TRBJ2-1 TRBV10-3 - TGTGCCATCACTGGTACAGGGGGCATTGCATTTGATGAGCAGTTCTTC CAITGTGGIAFDEQFF
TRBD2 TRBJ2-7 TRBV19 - TGTGCCAGTAGTATAGTCGGGGGGGCCTTTTACGAGCAGTACTTC CASSIVGGAFYEQYF
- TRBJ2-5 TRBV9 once TGTGCCAGCAGCTCCTCCGCCGGGTCCAGCGGGGAGACCCAGTACTTC CASSSSAGSSGETQYF
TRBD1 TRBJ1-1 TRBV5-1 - TGCGCCAGCAGCTTGGATAGGACAGGTCGGAGCACTGAAGCTTTCTTT CASSLDRTGRSTEAFF
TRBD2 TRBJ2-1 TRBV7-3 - TGTGCCAGCAGCCCCAAAGCGGGGGGGGTGGATGAGCAGTTCTTC CASSPKAGGVDEQFF
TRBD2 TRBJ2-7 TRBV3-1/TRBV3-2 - TGTGCCAGCAGCCTAACGGGACTAGCAGGCTACGAGCAGTACTTC CASSLTGLAGYEQYF
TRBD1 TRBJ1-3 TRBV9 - TGTGCCAGCAGCTCTGGCGACAGGGGGGGAAACACCATATATTTT CASSSGDRGGNTIYF
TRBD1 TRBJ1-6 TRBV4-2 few TGTGCCAGCAGCCACGCCGAGACAGGGCCAAATTCACCCCTCCACTTT CASSHAETGPNSPLHF